A single T cell receptor (beta chain) is shown here with its context. The target antigen is unknown. Trimming removed 5 bases from V and 5 bases from J, with 15 bases in between. Germline V gene sequence: CDR1 MDHEN, CDR2 SYDVKM. The CDR3 spans 14 residues. The repertoire was sequenced with immunoSEQ multiplex PCR; TCRdb's copy has only in-frame clones and lacks some. The profile shows over 95,000 clones, around nine tenths of them singletons. This specimen comes from a study of T cell responses to AZD1222 COVID-19 vaccine. Looking at the study overall: Second-dose intervals of approximately 4 or approximately 12 weeks were pooled.

Study outcomes and limitations: Most donors were white British and more were female, and clonal diversity was possibly underestimated.

Sample: peripheral blood, taken on day 0 of AZD1222 vaccination. This clonotype originated in an adult in good health. The chain recombines TRBV28 with TRBJ1-1, with D possibly being TRBD1 (5 bases). This CDR3 reads CASSTQGKRTEAFF. Here the CDR3 DNA reads TGTGCCAGCAGTACCCAGGGAAAGAGAACTGAAGCTTTCTTT.